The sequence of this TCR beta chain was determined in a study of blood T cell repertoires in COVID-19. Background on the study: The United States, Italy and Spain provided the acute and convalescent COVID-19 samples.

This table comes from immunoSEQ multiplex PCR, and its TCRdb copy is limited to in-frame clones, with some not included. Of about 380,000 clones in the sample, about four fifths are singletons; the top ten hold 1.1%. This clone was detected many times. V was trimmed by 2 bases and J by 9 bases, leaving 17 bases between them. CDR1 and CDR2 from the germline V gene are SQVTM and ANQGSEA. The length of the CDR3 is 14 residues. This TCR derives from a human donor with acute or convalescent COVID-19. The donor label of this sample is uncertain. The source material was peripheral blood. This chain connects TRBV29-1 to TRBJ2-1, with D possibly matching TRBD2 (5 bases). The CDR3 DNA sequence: TGCAGCGTTGAATTCCGGGTCGGAGGCGGTGAGCAGTTCTTC. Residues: CSVEFRVGGGEQFF.